This record concerns one TCR beta chain sequence. Its specificity is not known. The sample originates from a study of shared clonotypes between healthy human individuals. The CDR3 has 17 residues. V lost 4 bases to trimming and J lost 0 bases; unmatched junction nucleotides: 7. The V gene's germline CDR1 is SGDLS and CDR2 YYNGEE. Terminally differentiated effector memory CD45RA+ cells were excluded from the naive CD8 cells, which were CD45RO-negative and positively selected for CCR7. The study's findings and limits: Specimens sampled were limited to blood, with tissue repertoires likely differing. Memory subsets generally showed lower estimated richness than naive subsets.

Genomic DNA per cell subset filled all wells of several immunoSEQ plates. Each sorted subset replicate got 200 ng genomic DNA, approximately 27,000 genomes. The repertoire was sequenced with immunoSEQ multiplex PCR; TCRdb's copy has only in-frame clones and lacks some. The sample consists of about 2 million clones, just under 95% of them appearing once. This chain links TRBV9 with TRBJ2-1, with 10 positions matching TRBD1. The sample taken for sequencing was naive CD8+ T cells sorted from blood. The TCR was taken from a man aged 18 to 29 in good health. CDR3 amino acids: CASSPPGQGSSYNEQFF. DNA for the CDR3: TGTGCCAGCAGCCCTCCGGGACAGGGGAGCTCCTACAATGAGCAGTTCTTC.